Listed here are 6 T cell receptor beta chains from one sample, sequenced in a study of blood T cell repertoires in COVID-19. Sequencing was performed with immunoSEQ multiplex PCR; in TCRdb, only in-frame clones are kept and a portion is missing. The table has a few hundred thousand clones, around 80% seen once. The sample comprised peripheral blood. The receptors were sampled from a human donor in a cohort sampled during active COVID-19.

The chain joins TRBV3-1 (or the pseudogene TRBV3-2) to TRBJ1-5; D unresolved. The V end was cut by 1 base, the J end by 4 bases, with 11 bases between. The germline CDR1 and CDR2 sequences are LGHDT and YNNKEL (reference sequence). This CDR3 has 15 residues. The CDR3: CASSQAHGENQPQHF. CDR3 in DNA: TGTGCCAGCAGCCAAGCGCACGGGGAAAATCAGCCCCAGCATTTT.

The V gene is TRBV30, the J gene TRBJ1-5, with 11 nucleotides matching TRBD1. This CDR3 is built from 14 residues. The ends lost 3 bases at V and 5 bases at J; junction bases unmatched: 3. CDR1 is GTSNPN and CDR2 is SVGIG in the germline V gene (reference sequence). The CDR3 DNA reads TGTGCCTGGAGCCCGGACAGGGGGCATCAGCCCCAGCATTTT. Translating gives CAWSPDRGHQPQHF.

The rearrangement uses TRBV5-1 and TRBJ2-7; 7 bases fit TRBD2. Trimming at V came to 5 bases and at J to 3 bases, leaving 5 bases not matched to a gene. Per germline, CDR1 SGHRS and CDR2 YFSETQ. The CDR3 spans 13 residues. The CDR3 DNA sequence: TGCGCCAGCAGGGGGCGGGGGAGCTACGAGCAGTACTTC. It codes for CASRGRGSYEQYF.

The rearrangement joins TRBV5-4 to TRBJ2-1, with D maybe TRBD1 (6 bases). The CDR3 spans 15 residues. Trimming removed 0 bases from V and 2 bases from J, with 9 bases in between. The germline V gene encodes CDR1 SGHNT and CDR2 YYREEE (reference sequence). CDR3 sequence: CASSLVGGPYNEQFF. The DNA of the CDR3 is TGTGCCAGCAGCTTGGTTGGGGGCCCCTACAATGAGCAGTTCTTC.

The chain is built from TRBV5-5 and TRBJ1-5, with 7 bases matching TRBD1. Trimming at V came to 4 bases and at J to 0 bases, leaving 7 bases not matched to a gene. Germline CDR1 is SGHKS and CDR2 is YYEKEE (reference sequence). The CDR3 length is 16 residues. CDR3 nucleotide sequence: TGTGCCAGCAGCGACGGACAGGTCCATAGCAATCAGCCCCAGCATTTT. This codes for CASSDGQVHSNQPQHF.

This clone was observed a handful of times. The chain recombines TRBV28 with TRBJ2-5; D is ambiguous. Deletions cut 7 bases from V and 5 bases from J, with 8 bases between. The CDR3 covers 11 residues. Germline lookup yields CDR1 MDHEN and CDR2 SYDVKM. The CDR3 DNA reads TGTGCCAGCACGTCGGTGGAGACCCAGTACTTC. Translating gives CASTSVETQYF.